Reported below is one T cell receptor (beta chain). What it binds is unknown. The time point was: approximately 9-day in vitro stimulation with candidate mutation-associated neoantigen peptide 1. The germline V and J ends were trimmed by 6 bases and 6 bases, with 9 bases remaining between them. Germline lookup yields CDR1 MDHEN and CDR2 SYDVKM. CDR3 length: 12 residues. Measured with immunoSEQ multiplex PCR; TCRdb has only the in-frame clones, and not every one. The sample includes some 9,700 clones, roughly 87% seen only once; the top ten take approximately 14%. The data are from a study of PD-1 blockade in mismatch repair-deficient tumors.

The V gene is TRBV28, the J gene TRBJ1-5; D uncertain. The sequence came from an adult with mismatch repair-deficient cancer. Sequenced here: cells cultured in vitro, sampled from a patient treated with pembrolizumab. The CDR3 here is CASSLPVQPQHF. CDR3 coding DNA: TGTGCCAGCAGCTTACCCGTTCAGCCCCAGCATTTT.